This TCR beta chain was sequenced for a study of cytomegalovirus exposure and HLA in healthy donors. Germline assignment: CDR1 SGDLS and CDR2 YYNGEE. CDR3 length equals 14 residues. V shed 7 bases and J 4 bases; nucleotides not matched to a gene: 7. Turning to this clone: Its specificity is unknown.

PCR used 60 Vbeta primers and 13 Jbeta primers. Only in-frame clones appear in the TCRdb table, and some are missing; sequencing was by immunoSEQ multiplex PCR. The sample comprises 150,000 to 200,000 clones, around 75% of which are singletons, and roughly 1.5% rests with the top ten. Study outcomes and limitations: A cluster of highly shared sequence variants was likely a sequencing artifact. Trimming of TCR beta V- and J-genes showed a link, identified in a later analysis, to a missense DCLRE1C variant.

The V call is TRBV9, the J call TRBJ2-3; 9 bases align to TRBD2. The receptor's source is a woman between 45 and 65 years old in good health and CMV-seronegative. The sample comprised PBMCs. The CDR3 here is CASHSGRWADTQYF. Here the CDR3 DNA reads TGTGCCAGCCACAGCGGGAGGTGGGCAGATACGCAGTATTTT.